The clone carrying this T cell receptor (beta chain) was counted many times. An end of the junction differs from the germline gene, which may be a read error. The CDR3 is 14 residues long. Germline V gene sequence: CDR1 SGHRS, CDR2 YFSETQ. This sample is part of a study of blood T cells in healthy people across ages. Collection of 8.5 to 10 milliliters of peripheral blood was performed for each donor. Using a J-beta primer mix together with a sample-barcoded 5' primer, a second PCR was run for about 7 to 12 cycles. TCRdb independently ran MiXCR on the 5' RACE reads; one entry per CDR3 protein. Here the sample spans roughly 1.5 million distinct CDR3 sequences, roughly two fifths being singletons.

Sequences were obtained from blood. This receptor was identified in a woman aged 18-29 years in good health. This chain connects TRBV5-1 to TRBJ2-7; 7 bases line up with TRBD2. CDR3 sequence (DNA): TGTGCCAGCAGTTTAGTAGCGGGTTCCTACGAGCAGTACTTC. It is translated as CASSLVAGSYEQYF. Filled out from reference TRBV5-1 and TRBJ2-7, the complete variable domain reads KAGVTQTPRYLIKTRGQQVTLSCSPISGHRSVSWYQQTPGQGLQFLFEYFSETQRNKGNFPGRFSGRQFSNSRSEMNVSTLELGDSALYLCASSLVAGSYEQYFGPGTRLTVT.